Below, 27 T cell receptor beta chains from the same sample are listed, as sequenced in a study of radiotherapy plus CTLA-4 blockade in lung cancer. TCRdb's copy holds only in-frame clones and misses some; the assay was immunoSEQ multiplex PCR. The sample contains tens of thousands of clones, 75% to 90% of which appear only once. The material sequenced was peripheral blood, taken from a patient treated with radiotherapy plus ipilimumab. Receptors were obtained from a human donor with non-small cell lung cancer who had stable disease on radiotherapy plus ipilimumab.

The chain combines TRBV28 with TRBJ2-4, with D possibly being TRBD1 (5 bases). Germline CDR1 reads MDHEN; CDR2 reads SYDVKM. V was shortened by 7 bases and J by 2 bases, with 15 bases between the two germline ends. The CDR3 runs to 15 residues. The CDR3 here is CASTPAQGSKNIQYF. In DNA, the CDR3 is TGTGCCAGCACCCCAGCCCAGGGATCCAAAAACATTCAGTACTTC.

The chain carries TRBV7-2 and TRBJ2-1, with D perhaps TRBD2 (6 bases). Germline CDR1 reads SGHTA; CDR2 reads FQGNSA. CDR3 length: 14 residues. V shed 7 bases and J shed 2 bases, with 12 bases lying between them. CDR3 sequence (DNA): TGTGCCAGCACCTGGGACTCAGCCTACAATGAGCAGTTCTTC. It encodes CASTWDSAYNEQFF.

V usage is TRBV7-8 and J usage is TRBJ2-7, with TRBD2 identical over 7 bases. Germline trimming cut 1 base from V and 4 bases from J; bases unmatched to any gene: 7. CDR1 and CDR2 from the germline V gene are SGHVS and FQNEAQ. There are 15 residues in the CDR3. The CDR3 bases are TGTGCCAGCAGCTTAGGGGCGCTAGCGGCATACGAGCAGTACTTC. Translated, it gives CASSLGALAAYEQYF.

This clone has just a few counts. CDR3 residues: CASSDRGRRGYTF. DNA of the CDR3: TGTGCCAGTAGCGACCGTGGGCGCCGGGGCTACACCTTC. The genes are TRBV19 and TRBJ1-2; D is unclear. V lost 6 bases, J lost 8 bases, and 16 bases lay in between. From germline, CDR1 is LNHDA and CDR2 SQIVND (reference sequence). The CDR3 runs to 13 residues.

The chain is built from TRBV28 and TRBJ2-3, with 9 bases that match TRBD1. Germline V lookup: CDR1 MDHEN, CDR2 SYDVKM. With V trimmed by 3 bases and J by 5 bases, 6 bases remained unmatched. The CDR3 is 15 amino acids. CDR3 protein: CASSFAGTGRDTQYF. The DNA of the CDR3 is TGTGCCAGCAGTTTCGCCGGGACAGGGCGAGATACGCAGTATTTT. Using reference TRBV28 and TRBJ2-3 for the parts outside the CDR3, the full variable domain is DVKVTQSSRYLVKRTGEKVFLECVQDMDHENMFWYRQDPGLGLRLIYFSYDVKMKEKGDIPEGYSVSREKKERFSLILESASTNQTSMYLCASSFAGTGRDTQYFGPGTRLTVL.

This clone was detected once. The rearrangement joins TRBV6-1 to TRBJ1-1, with a weak D call TRBD1 (6 bases). The CDR3 loop spans 15 amino acids. Trimming took 2 bases from V and 0 from J, leaving 10 bases between them. CDR1 MNHNS and CDR2 SASEGT come from the germline V gene. The CDR3 reads CASSESRGLNTEAFF. The CDR3 nucleotides read TGTGCCAGCAGTGAATCCAGGGGCTTGAACACTGAAGCTTTCTTT.

The chain uses TRBV6-6 and TRBJ2-3; 7 bases agree with TRBD1. This CDR3 spans 14 amino acids. Germline values: CDR1 MNHNY, CDR2 SVGAGI (reference sequence). The V segment lost 5 bases and the J segment 6 bases; nucleotides outside the gene matches: 8. The CDR3 DNA is TGTGCCAGCAGTAGAGGACAGGCCGTTGATACGCAGTATTTT. Amino acid sequence: CASSRGQAVDTQYF.

The rearrangement links TRBV11-2 to TRBJ2-5; no firm D call. There are 15 residues in the CDR3. Germline CDR1 and CDR2: SGHAT and FQNNGV. The V and J ends lost 1 base and 4 bases respectively, with 13 bases between them. CDR3 protein: CASSLVSLVGETQYF. CDR3 bases: TGTGCCAGCAGCTTAGTTAGCCTAGTGGGAGAGACCCAGTACTTC.

This clone was counted between two and nine times. A much larger clone lies one base from this, so it may be a read error. This rearrangement joins TRBV4-1 to TRBJ2-2; 11 bases line up with TRBD2. CDR1 and CDR2 (germline): MGHRA, YSYEKL. The CDR3 extends over 17 amino acids. V lost 1 base, J lost 6 bases, and 7 bases stayed unmatched. The CDR3 sequence: CASSQGFSGGAAGELFF. DNA for the CDR3: TGCGCCAGCAGCCAAGGATTTAGCGGGGGGGCAGCCGGGGAGCTGTTTTTT.

The chain carries TRBV5-4 and TRBJ1-1; TRBD1 matches at 9 bases. Germline loops: CDR1 SGHNT, CDR2 YYREEE (reference sequence). The ends lost 3 bases at V and 7 bases at J; junction bases unmatched: 10. CDR3 length equals 15 residues. The CDR3 coding sequence is TGTGCCAGCAGCTCGAACCGGGACAGGGTCAATGAAGCTTTCTTT. The encoded protein is CASSSNRDRVNEAFF.

V gene TRBV10-1 combines with J gene TRBJ2-3; D ambiguous. Germline V gene sequence: CDR1 WNHNN, CDR2 SYGVQD (reference sequence). The V end lost 0 bases, the J end lost 3 bases, and 7 bases lay between the germline ends. This CDR3 region has 14 residues. The CDR3 sequence: CASSESVETDTQYF. The CDR3 DNA follows: TGCGCCAGCAGTGAGTCGGTAGAGACAGATACGCAGTATTTT.

This chain connects TRBV5-6 to TRBJ2-2; tentative D call: TRBD2 (6 bases). The germline CDR1 and CDR2 sequences are SGHDT and YYEEEE. This CDR3 region has 15 residues. V shed 4 bases and J shed 1 base, with 11 bases lying between them. CDR3 bases: TGTGCCAGCAGCGAACGGGGGTTGAACACCGGGGAGCTGTTTTTT. It translates to CASSERGLNTGELFF.

The CDR3 sequence: CASTREDGETQYF. Here the CDR3 DNA reads TGCGCCAGCACCAGGGAAGACGGGGAGACCCAGTACTTC. The V call is TRBV5-1, the J call TRBJ2-5, with D tentatively TRBD1 (5 bases). The CDR3 length is 13 residues. Trimming cost V 6 bases and J 5 bases, with 14 bases left between them. Germline lookup yields CDR1 SGHRS and CDR2 YFSETQ.

CDR3: CASSLAQGGPQETQYF. CDR3 bases: TGTGCCAGCAGCTTAGCACAGGGAGGTCCACAAGAGACCCAGTACTTC. The chain links TRBV7-9 to TRBJ2-5, with D tentatively TRBD1 or TRBD2 (6 bases each). The V gene's germline CDR1 is SEHNR and CDR2 FQNEAQ (reference sequence). This CDR3 spans 16 amino acids. V was cut by 0 bases and J by 2 bases, with 13 bases left in between.

The rearrangement links TRBV19 to TRBJ2-7; D is tentatively TRBD1 or TRBD2 (6 bases each). This CDR3 region has 18 residues. Trimming pared 3 bases from V and 2 bases from J, leaving 23 bases between. The germline gives CDR1 LNHDA, CDR2 SQIVND (reference sequence). The CDR3 region is CASSIKGGTGHRAYEQYF. The CDR3 DNA is TGTGCCAGTAGTATCAAGGGGGGTACAGGTCACCGCGCCTACGAGCAGTACTTC. Together with reference TRBV19 and TRBJ2-7, the CDR3 gives the full variable domain: DGGITQSPKYLFRKEGQNVTLSCEQNLNHDAMYWYRQDPGQGLRLIYYSQIVNDFQKGDIAEGYSVSREKKESFPLTVTSAQKNPTAFYLCASSIKGGTGHRAYEQYFGPGTRLTVT.

The chain has TRBV7-6 and TRBJ2-3; D perhaps matches TRBD1 (5 bases). Germline loops: CDR1 SGHVS, CDR2 FNYEAQ. V was shortened by 5 bases and J by 0 bases, with 18 bases between the two germline ends. This CDR3 is 17 amino acids long. CDR3 nucleotide sequence: TGTGCCAGCAGCCAGTCGGCAGGGTCTTTTAGCACAGATACGCAGTATTTT. This encodes CASSQSAGSFSTDTQYF.

This chain connects TRBV7-9 to TRBJ1-1; D is unclear. Trimming shortened V by 5 bases and J by 5 bases, and 12 bases separated the two germline ends. The CDR3 has 13 residues. Germline V lookup: CDR1 SEHNR, CDR2 FQNEAQ (reference sequence). For the CDR3, the DNA is TGTGCCAGCAGCCCCACGGATGGGACTGAAGCTTTCTTT. Translated, it gives CASSPTDGTEAFF.

This clone was counted only a few times. The chain links TRBV28 to TRBJ1-1, with D unresolved. Trimming took off 0 bases at V and 2 bases at J, with 7 bases between the two ends. Per germline, CDR1 MDHEN and CDR2 SYDVKM. CDR3 length: 14 amino acids. CDR3 nucleotides: TGTGCCAGCAGTTTATGGGGAACAAACACTGAAGCTTTCTTT. Translated, it gives CASSLWGTNTEAFF.

The chain couples TRBV5-4 to TRBJ2-3, with 14 nucleotides matching TRBD2. Trimming took 3 bases from V and 6 from J; bases not matched to a gene: 3. Per germline, CDR1 SGHNT and CDR2 YYREEE (reference sequence). The CDR3 has 15 residues. The CDR3 DNA sequence: TGTGCCAGCAGCTCCAGGACTAGCGGGGGGGATACGCAGTATTTT. Its protein is CASSSRTSGGDTQYF. The full variable domain, completed using reference TRBV5-4 and TRBJ2-3, is ETGVTQSPTHLIKTRGQQVTLRCSSQSGHNTVSWYQQALGQGPQFIFQYYREEENGRGNFPPRFSGLQFPNYSSELNVNALELDDSALYLCASSSRTSGGDTQYFGPGTRLTVL.

The rearrangement links TRBV6-1 to TRBJ2-7; D is perhaps TRBD1 (5 bases). The germline V gene encodes CDR1 MNHNS and CDR2 SASEGT. V dropped 2 bases and J dropped 2 bases, with 10 bases sitting between them. This CDR3 comprises 14 residues. The CDR3 loop is CASSEQTVTYEQYF. DNA for the CDR3: TGTGCCAGCAGTGAACAGACAGTTACCTACGAGCAGTACTTC.

The chain uses TRBV28 and TRBJ2-7; 7 bases align to TRBD2. V gave up 3 bases and J gave up 5 bases; unmatched junction bases: 7. Germline CDR1 and CDR2: MDHEN and SYDVKM. The CDR3 has 14 residues. The CDR3 spells CASSLLGGVDEQYF. In DNA form, the CDR3 reads TGTGCCAGCAGTTTGTTGGGGGGGGTAGACGAGCAGTACTTC.

The CDR3 coding sequence is TGCGCCAGCAGCTTGGCCCAGGGCTCTGGAAACACCATATATTTT. It encodes CASSLAQGSGNTIYF. This sequence joins TRBV5-1 and TRBJ1-3; maybe TRBD1 (5 bases). Germline assignment: CDR1 SGHRS and CDR2 YFSETQ. V was clipped by 0 bases and J by 0 bases, with 7 bases between them. The CDR3 spans 15 residues. The full variable domain, its missing parts supplied by reference TRBV5-1 and TRBJ1-3, is KAGVTQTPRYLIKTRGQQVTLSCSPISGHRSVSWYQQTPGQGLQFLFEYFSETQRNKGNFPGRFSGRQFSNSRSEMNVSTLELGDSALYLCASSLAQGSGNTIYFGEGSWLTVV.

Written as DNA, the CDR3 is TGTGCCAGCAGCCAAGATCAACTAGCGGGTCAGGCACAAGAGACCCAGTACTTC. This codes for CASSQDQLAGQAQETQYF. The V and J genes are TRBV4-2 and TRBJ2-5, with 9 bases lining up with TRBD2. The CDR3 has 18 amino acids. The V segment lost 0 bases and the J segment 2 bases; nucleotides outside the gene matches: 10. The germline gives CDR1 LGHNA, CDR2 YNFKEQ.

This rearrangement joins TRBV27 to TRBJ2-7, with D uncertain. The CDR3 contains 14 residues. V was pared by 3 bases and J by 5 bases, with 14 bases between. Germline assignment: CDR1 MNHEY and CDR2 SMNVEV (reference sequence). CDR3 loop: CASSLGNLRDEQYF. CDR3 nucleotides: TGTGCCAGCAGTTTGGGAAACCTAAGGGACGAGCAGTACTTC.

The rearrangement joins TRBV28 to TRBJ2-3; possibly TRBD1 for D (5 bases). Deletions cut 7 bases from V and 0 bases from J, with 23 bases between. This CDR3 spans 18 amino acids. Per germline, CDR1 MDHEN and CDR2 SYDVKM. The CDR3 here is CASKSGKYPMTSTDTQYF. CDR3 in DNA: TGTGCCAGCAAGTCAGGGAAGTATCCGATGACTAGCACAGATACGCAGTATTTT.

The rearrangement uses TRBV9 and TRBJ1-1; 7 positions match TRBD1. From germline, CDR1 is SGDLS and CDR2 YYNGEE. CDR3 length: 14 amino acids. Unmatched junction bases numbered 7, after V lost 4 bases and J lost 4 bases. CDR3 amino acids: CASSPDRVITEAFF. CDR3 sequence (DNA): TGTGCCAGCAGCCCAGACAGGGTCATCACTGAAGCTTTCTTT.

CDR3 DNA: TGTGCCAGCAGTTCCGTGGTAACTAGCGGGAGGAACGAGGAGCAGTTCTTC. It yields the protein CASSSVVTSGRNEEQFF. The rearrangement uses TRBV27 and TRBJ2-1, with 12 nucleotides matching TRBD2. CDR3 size: 17 residues. With V trimmed by 4 bases and J by 10 bases, 14 bases remained unmatched. Per the germline V gene, CDR1 is MNHEY and CDR2 is SMNVEV (reference sequence).